This T cell receptor beta chain came from a study of T-cell reconstitution after alpha-beta-depleted transplantation in children. Preparation of the TCRbeta library was carried out with unique molecular identifiers. TCRdb re-called the PCR reads with MiXCR, one entry per CDR3 protein. The sample lists hundreds of thousands of distinct CDR3 sequences; approximately 15% were seen once. On this clonotype itself: As yet, its antigen is unknown.

This CDR3 is built from 14 residues. With 1 base removed from V and 3 bases from J, the gap between germline ends came to 9 bases. Findings and caveats of the study: Surviving recipient T cells and intrathymic progenitors accounted for some patients' high TCRbeta diversity at day 60. Expanded clones from the graft, numbering several hundred, reportedly supplied alpha-beta T cells about two months after transplant. One year after transplant, T-cell counts and diversity came mostly from newly produced T cells.

This chain uses TRBV12-3 or TRBV12-4 with TRBJ1-2; D gene unclear. The source was PBMCs, mostly from graft donor cells, collected 360 days after TCRalphabeta/CD19-depleted stem cell transplant. This clonotype originated in a male patient between 10 and 17 years old who had a stem cell transplant for acute lymphoblastic leukemia, so the T cells may come from the graft donor. In DNA form, the CDR3 reads TGTGCCAGCAGTTTAGTTTTGGGCTACTATGGCTACACCTTC. Translation gives CASSLVLGYYGYTF.